Sequencing of this TCR beta chain was carried out in a study of blood T cell repertoires in COVID-19. In the study overall: COVID-19 samples collected from the United States, Italy and Spain covered acute and convalescent phases.

Sequencing was performed with immunoSEQ multiplex PCR; in TCRdb, only in-frame clones are kept and a portion is missing. This table has roughly 200,000 clones, over 75% appearing once. Sequencing input: PBMCs or T cells enriched from blood (not recorded which). The receptor was derived from a man aged 25-40 years in a cohort exposed to, infected with or recovered from COVID-19 (not recorded which).

CDR3 residues: CASSLGSTVSATNEKLFF. CDR3 coding DNA: TGTGCCAGCAGTTTAGGATCGACAGTCTCAGCAACTAATGAAAAACTGTTTTTT. This rearrangement joins TRBV28 to TRBJ1-4; tentatively, D is TRBD1 (5 bases). The CDR3 runs to 18 residues. Germline CDR1 reads MDHEN; CDR2 reads SYDVKM. The V end was cut by 2 bases, the J end by 0 bases, with 16 bases between.